This is a list of T cell receptor beta chains from one sample in a study of blood T cell repertoires in COVID-19. TCRdb's table, derived via immunoSEQ multiplex PCR, lists solely in-frame clones and lacks some. Among roughly 70,000 clones listed, about 84% were seen once. The sequenced sample consisted of peripheral blood. Receptors were obtained from a human donor in a cohort sampled during active COVID-19. Both conserved end residues are part of each CDR3. A D gene is named only where the DNA matches it firmly. Expanded clones get a size class; other rows say once, few or many, or leave the size out.

clone_size j_call v_call d_call cdr3_nt cdr3_aa
NA TRBJ1-1 TRBV30 TRBD1 TGTGCCTGGAGTCAGGACAGGGGAGCTTTCTTT CAWSQDRGAFF
few TRBJ1-2 TRBV25-1 NA TGTGCCAGCACCGAGGCGGGGTCAGGTTATGGCTACACCTTC CASTEAGSGYGYTF
NA TRBJ1-5 TRBV5-8 NA TGTGCCAGCAGCTTGAAGCGATTGCCCCAGCATTTT CASSLKRLPQHF
NA TRBJ2-3 TRBV6-5 NA TGTGCCAGCAGGGGGTGGGCTAGCGATACGCAGTATTTT CASRGWASDTQYF
once TRBJ2-5 TRBV20-1 TRBD1 TGCAGTGCTAGTCGGAGACAGGGGAGGGAGACCCAGTACTTC CSASRRQGRETQYF
once TRBJ2-7 TRBV4-2 NA TGTGCCAGCAGCACCCGACAGAGCTCCTACGAGCAGTACTTC CASSTRQSSYEQYF
few TRBJ2-7 TRBV4-2 TRBD2 TGTGCCAGCAGCCAAGCCCCCGGGGGGGACTACGAGCAGTACTTC CASSQAPGGDYEQYF
NA TRBJ1-6 TRBV27 NA TGTGCCAGCAGTTTACTGAATTCACCCCTCCACTTT CASSLLNSPLHF
NA TRBJ1-1 TRBV11-2 NA TGTGCCAGCAACTCTGAGTCGGGGAGGACTGAAGCTTTCTTT CASNSESGRTEAFF
NA TRBJ2-7 TRBV27 NA TGTGCCAGCAGTTTAAAAGGCGGGCCCCCCTACGAGCAGTACTTC CASSLKGGPPYEQYF
NA TRBJ2-2 TRBV5-1 TRBD2 TGCGCCAGCAGCTTGGAGGCGGGAGAGACCGGGGAGCTGTTTTTT CASSLEAGETGELFF
once TRBJ2-3 TRBV3-1/TRBV3-2 NA TGTGCCAGCAGCCATAGTTCTGCAGATACGCAGTATTTT CASSHSSADTQYF
NA TRBJ2-7 TRBV28 TRBD2 TGTGCCAGCAGTCCTGTAGCGGGAGGGTTGTACTTC CASSPVAGGLYF
NA TRBJ1-2 TRBV20-1 NA TGCAGTGCTAGTAAGGGGGGGCCGGGAGGCTACACCTTC CSASKGGPGGYTF
NA TRBJ2-7 TRBV13 NA TGTGCCAGCAGCTTCTTTTCAGATTTATCCTACGAGCAGTACTTC CASSFFSDLSYEQYF
once TRBJ2-1 TRBV7-2 NA TGTGCCAGCAGCCATCGAGGACAGCAATCTAACGAGCAGTTCTTC CASSHRGQQSNEQFF
many TRBJ2-7 TRBV2 TRBD2 TGTGCCAGCCGGGAGGGGGGAAACGGCCGGCTAGACGAGCAGTACTTC CASREGGNGRLDEQYF
NA TRBJ2-3 TRBV7-2 TRBD2 TGTGCCAGCAGCTCCGGGACTAGCGGGCGACGCACAGATACGCAGTATTTT CASSSGTSGRRTDTQYF
NA TRBJ2-7 TRBV5-1 TRBD1 TGCGCCAGCAGCTTGGGCGGGCAGGGGGCCTACGAGCAGTACTTC CASSLGGQGAYEQYF
NA TRBJ1-2 TRBV7-2 NA TGTGCCAGCAGCTTAGCTAAGGGGCCTTATGGCTACACCTTC CASSLAKGPYGYTF
NA TRBJ2-7 TRBV11-2 NA TGTGCCAGCCAGGGGTCCTACGAGCAGTACTTC CASQGSYEQYF
NA TRBJ2-1 TRBV19 TRBD2 TGTGCCAGTAGTATTATACTAGCGGGAGATGAGCAGTTCTTC CASSIILAGDEQFF
NA TRBJ1-2 TRBV6-5 NA TGTGCCAGCCGGTTAACAGAGTCCCTTAACTATGGCTACACCTTC CASRLTESLNYGYTF
few TRBJ2-5 TRBV11-2 NA TGTGCCAGCAGCTTGGGGACTTCCTCTCTGGAGACCCAGTACTTC CASSLGTSSLETQYF
NA TRBJ2-3 TRBV7-6 TRBD2 TGTGCCAGCAGCTTAGCGATTGGGCGGGAGGGCCCCCCCACAGATACGCAGTATTTT CASSLAIGREGPPTDTQYF
NA TRBJ2-7 TRBV7-2 TRBD1 TGTGCCAGCAGCAACCAACAGGGGAACGAGCAGTACTTC CASSNQQGNEQYF
many TRBJ1-2 TRBV7-8 NA TGTGCCAGCAGCTGGGCTGGGGGGGTCGATGGCTACACCTTC CASSWAGGVDGYTF
NA TRBJ1-1 TRBV5-1 TRBD1 TGCGCCAGCAGCTTGGTGGGGACAGGGGCGAACACTGAAGCTTTCTTT CASSLVGTGANTEAFF
NA TRBJ1-3 TRBV28 TRBD1 TGTGCCAGCAGTTCGCCCCTCGGACAGGGCTCTGGAAACACCATATATTTT CASSSPLGQGSGNTIYF
few TRBJ2-3 TRBV12-3/TRBV12-4 TRBD1 TGTGCCAGCAGGAAGACAGGGGATACGCAGTATTTT CASRKTGDTQYF
NA TRBJ1-2 TRBV29-1 TRBD1 TGCAGCGTCGACTCCGGACAGGGGAGGATCTATGGCTACACCTTC CSVDSGQGRIYGYTF
few TRBJ1-1 TRBV29-1 NA TGCAGCGTTGCCCAGGGAGGATCTAACACTGAAGCTTTCTTT CSVAQGGSNTEAFF
NA TRBJ2-6 TRBV15 TRBD2 TGTGCCACCCTTACTGCGCGGGAGGGCCTGGGTTATGGGGCCAACGTCCTGACTTTC CATLTAREGLGYGANVLTF
NA TRBJ2-7 TRBV3-1/TRBV3-2 NA TGTGCCAGCAGCCAAGAAAACTATCCCTACGAGCAGTACTTC CASSQENYPYEQYF
NA TRBJ2-1 TRBV27 NA TGTGCCAGCAGTTCTCGCTCCTACAATGAGCAGTTCTTC CASSSRSYNEQFF
once TRBJ2-5 TRBV19 NA TGTGCCAGTAGCCGCGGGCAGAGAGAGACCCAGTACTTC CASSRGQRETQYF
NA TRBJ1-1 TRBV2 TRBD1 TGTGCCAGCCACAGGGGCCGGAACACTGAAGCTTTCTTT CASHRGRNTEAFF
NA TRBJ2-5 TRBV7-8 TRBD1 TGTGCCAGCAGCTCGGGACAGGGACAAGAGACCCAGTACTTC CASSSGQGQETQYF
NA TRBJ2-2 TRBV7-9 TRBD1 TGTGCCAGCAGCTCCGGGGCCGGGACAGGGAGTACCGGGGAGCTGTTTTTT CASSSGAGTGSTGELFF
once TRBJ1-2 TRBV5-5 NA TGTGCCAGCAGCTTGGCCGTACAGGGTGGCGGCTACACCTTC CASSLAVQGGGYTF
NA TRBJ2-3 TRBV5-6 NA TGTGCCAGCACCGAGGCCGGGGGACAGAGAGATACGCAGTATTTT CASTEAGGQRDTQYF
NA TRBJ1-5 TRBV4-3 TRBD1 TGCGCCAGCAGCCTCCAGACAGGGATCAATCAGCCCCAGCATTTT CASSLQTGINQPQHF
few TRBJ1-6 TRBV19 TRBD1 TGTGCCAGTAGCCGGACAGGGGCTAATTCACCCCTCCACTTT CASSRTGANSPLHF